The 22 T cell receptor beta chains reported below all come from one sample, sequenced in a study of T cell responses to AZD1222 COVID-19 vaccine (dated by TCRdb to 2020 to 2022). In the paper's terms, the time point label means: baseline before first vaccination. What the treatment or condition label conveys for this sample: meningococcal conjugate vaccine given as trial control. Receptor libraries were prepared by the immunoSEQ multiplex PCR assay. Drawn from immuneACCESS, this table holds only the in-frame rearrangements with V and J called that TCRdb kept. Clones are partly lost; checked studies trace under half to an unresolved V gene and leave the rest unexplained. This sample is represented by about 150,000 clones; about 81% of them were singletons. Around 4.3% of the sample comes from the top ten. The source was peripheral blood, collected on day 0 of MenACWY control vaccination. These receptor sequences come from an adult in good health.

The V and J genes are TRBV5-4 and TRBJ2-1, with 9 bases matching TRBD2. V was pared by 3 bases and J by 8 bases, with 12 bases of the junction left unmatched. The germline V gene encodes CDR1 SGHNT and CDR2 YYREEE (reference sequence). CDR3 length equals 16 residues. This CDR3 is CASSSSERGALDEQFF. The CDR3 DNA reads TGTGCCAGCAGCTCTTCTGAGCGGGGGGCCCTGGATGAGCAGTTCTTC.

The genes are TRBV7-6 and TRBJ2-5; 8 bases are shared with TRBD2. CDR3 size: 18 residues. Per the germline V gene, CDR1 is SGHVS and CDR2 is FNYEAQ. With 1 base clipped from V and 2 bases from J, the junction kept 12 bases outside the gene matches. CDR3 sequence (DNA): TGTGCCAGCAGCTTAGAATGGGCCGGGGGGGGAACACAAGAGACCCAGTACTTC. It encodes CASSLEWAGGGTQETQYF.

This clone is a singleton in its sample. CDR3 region: CASSQDKNSRVGAQYF. In nucleotides, the CDR3 is TGCGCCAGCAGCCAAGATAAGAATTCTAGGGTAGGTGCGCAGTATTTT. The chain joins TRBV4-1 to TRBJ2-3; D is unclear. This CDR3 is 16 amino acids long. V gave up 0 bases and J gave up 10 bases, with 20 bases separating them. The V gene's germline CDR1 is MGHRA and CDR2 YSYEKL.

The gene calls are TRBV3-1 (or the pseudogene TRBV3-2) and TRBJ2-7; TRBD2 matches at 9 bases. This CDR3 is 15 amino acids long. With V trimmed by 4 bases and J by 2 bases, 6 bases remained unmatched. CDR1 and CDR2 (germline): LGHDT, YNNKEL (reference sequence). As DNA, the CDR3 is TGTGCCAGCAGCCTGCTAGCGGGGCCTACCTACGAGCAGTACTTC. This sequence encodes CASSLLAGPTYEQYF.

The chain combines TRBV5-4 with TRBJ2-4, with 8 bases identical to TRBD2. CDR3 length: 16 amino acids. V lost 4 bases and J lost 8; bases outside the gene matches: 14. Germline V gene sequence: CDR1 SGHNT, CDR2 YYREEE (reference sequence). In DNA, the CDR3 is TGTGCCAGCAGCCTCACCTGGCGGGGGGACGGGGACATTCAGTACTTC. The encoded protein is CASSLTWRGDGDIQYF.

A single count supports this clone. CDR3 nucleotide sequence: TGTGCCAGCAGCCCCGGGACGTCCGGGGGCACTGAAGCTTTCTTT. Its translation is CASSPGTSGGTEAFF. V and J are TRBV4-2 and TRBJ1-1, with D maybe TRBD1 (5 bases). V was pared by 4 bases and J by 4 bases, with 16 bases between. Germline CDR1 is LGHNA and CDR2 is YNFKEQ. The CDR3 sequence is 15 residues long.

This chain links TRBV2 with TRBJ1-1; 8 positions agree with TRBD1. The V segment lost 6 bases and the J segment 8 bases; nucleotides outside the gene matches: 5. CDR1 SNHLY and CDR2 FYNNEI come from the germline V gene. The length of the CDR3 is 12 residues. CDR3 bases: TGTGCCAGCAGAGACAGGGGATGGGAAGCTTTCTTT. Encoded protein: CASRDRGWEAFF.

The gene calls are TRBV19 and TRBJ1-6; the D gene is possibly TRBD1 (6 bases). Germline values: CDR1 LNHDA, CDR2 SQIVND (reference sequence). The V and J ends lost 10 bases and 8 bases respectively, with 18 bases between them. The CDR3 extends over 14 amino acids. The CDR3: CATSYRGTDSPLHF. As DNA, the CDR3 is TGTGCCACGTCCTATAGGGGGACGGATTCACCCCTCCACTTT.

The chain employs TRBV28 and TRBJ1-5, with D tentatively TRBD1 (5 bases). This CDR3 has 15 amino acids. Germline-derived CDR1 and CDR2 are MDHEN and SYDVKM. The V end was cut by 3 bases, the J end by 2 bases, with 11 bases between. The CDR3: CASSFGRAGNQPQHF. CDR3 sequence (DNA): TGTGCCAGCAGTTTCGGCAGGGCGGGCAATCAGCCCCAGCATTTT.

The chain recombines TRBV7-9 with TRBJ1-1; unclear D gene. V lost 5 bases and J 11 bases, leaving 21 bases between the germline ends. Per germline, CDR1 SEHNR and CDR2 FQNEAQ (reference sequence). CDR3 length: 14 amino acids. CDR3 amino acids: CASSLRGGGSEAFF. The CDR3 nucleotides are TGTGCCAGCAGCCTTAGAGGTGGCGGCTCGGAGGCTTTCTTT.

The rearrangement joins TRBV7-3 to TRBJ1-2, with unresolved D. The CDR3 covers 13 residues. V was clipped by 5 bases and J by 4 bases, with 11 bases between them. The germline V gene encodes CDR1 SGHTA and CDR2 FQGTGA. This chain's CDR3 is CASSPSDGYGYTF. Written as DNA, the CDR3 is TGTGCCAGCAGCCCGAGCGACGGCTATGGCTACACCTTC.

The CDR3 loop is CASSQDQTGGYGYTF. CDR3 DNA: TGTGCCAGCAGCCAAGATCAAACAGGGGGATATGGCTACACCTTC. This chain uses TRBV3-1 (or the pseudogene TRBV3-2) with TRBJ1-2, with 8 bases identical to TRBD1. Germline CDR1 reads LGHDT; CDR2 reads YNNKEL (reference sequence). CDR3 size: 15 residues. J was trimmed by 5 bases and V by 0 bases; bases with no gene match: 5.

The rearrangement uses TRBV9 and TRBJ1-3, with 7 bases aligning to TRBD1. There are 19 residues in the CDR3. Germline CDR1 SGDLS, CDR2 YYNGEE. V lost 5 bases to trimming and J lost 4 bases; unmatched junction nucleotides: 21. In nucleotides, the CDR3 is TGTGCCAGCAGTGAGACAGGGAATTCGGATTGGGGGTTAGGAAACACCATATATTTT. It is translated as CASSETGNSDWGLGNTIYF.

The chain has TRBV14 and TRBJ2-2, with 10 bases matching TRBD2. The V and J ends lost 4 bases and 9 bases, in that order; junction bases with no gene match: 11. CDR1 and CDR2 (germline): SGHDN, FVKESK. The CDR3 is 16 residues long. In DNA, the CDR3 is TGTGCCAGCAGCCGACCTAGCGGGGGAGGTTTTAGGGAGCTGTTTTTT. Protein product: CASSRPSGGGFRELFF.

The gene calls are TRBV19 and TRBJ1-2; 9 nucleotides match TRBD1. This CDR3 contains 18 residues. Germline V gene data show CDR1 as LNHDA and CDR2 as SQIVND (reference sequence). The J segment lost 4 bases and the V segment lost 8 bases, leaving 20 bases of the junction unmatched. This chain's CDR3 is CASANRGQDPTSLYGYTF. CDR3 in DNA: TGTGCCAGTGCTAACAGGGGGCAGGACCCTACGAGTCTCTATGGCTACACCTTC.

The gene calls are TRBV27 and TRBJ1-5, with D unclear. Germline-derived CDR1 and CDR2 are MNHEY and SMNVEV (reference sequence). This CDR3 is 13 amino acids long. With 2 bases removed from V and 1 base from J, the gap between germline ends came to 3 bases. DNA of the CDR3: TGTGCCAGCAGTTTAGGCAGCAATCAGCCCCAGCATTTT. Its translation: CASSLGSNQPQHF.

This chain connects TRBV7-8 to TRBJ1-2; 7 bases agree with TRBD1. CDR1 SGHVS and CDR2 FQNEAQ come from the germline V gene. The CDR3 spans 14 residues. V shed 4 bases, J shed 6 bases, and the junction held 8 bases outside the gene matches. The CDR3 sequence is CASSSQGGRDGYTF. CDR3 in DNA: TGTGCCAGCAGCTCCCAGGGGGGAAGGGATGGCTACACCTTC.

The chain carries TRBV6-1 and TRBJ2-3; 8 bases are a match to TRBD2. The germline gives CDR1 MNHNS, CDR2 SASEGT. Trimming took 2 bases from V and 2 from J; bases not matched to a gene: 12. There are 18 residues in the CDR3. CDR3 region: CASSEKGMGGGYTDTQYF. CDR3 sequence (DNA): TGTGCCAGCAGTGAAAAAGGCATGGGCGGGGGGTACACAGATACGCAGTATTTT.

The J gene is TRBJ2-1, the V gene TRBV7-9, with 7 bases fitting TRBD2. The CDR3 length is 16 residues. CDR1 and CDR2 (germline): SEHNR, FQNEAQ (reference sequence). The V and J ends lost 1 base and 2 bases, in that order; junction bases with no gene match: 5. CDR3 amino acids: CASSLGGDYPYNEQFF. Here the CDR3 DNA reads TGTGCCAGCAGCTTAGGGGGGGACTACCCCTACAATGAGCAGTTCTTC.

The chain is built from TRBV4-1 and TRBJ1-5; 10 nucleotides agree with TRBD1. Germline CDR1 is MGHRA and CDR2 is YSYEKL. The CDR3 covers 16 residues. V lost 1 base to trimming and J lost 7 bases; unmatched junction nucleotides: 7. The CDR3: CASSQAQTGGWQPQHF. The CDR3 DNA reads as TGCGCCAGCAGCCAAGCCCAGACAGGGGGCTGGCAGCCCCAGCATTTT.

The CDR3 nucleotides read TGTGCCAGCAGCCCCCCCGACAGGGGTGGCAATTCACCCCTCCACTTT. Translation gives CASSPPDRGGNSPLHF. The J gene is TRBJ1-6, the V gene TRBV7-3; TRBD1 matches at 8 bases. Per germline, CDR1 SGHTA and CDR2 FQGTGA. J gave up 7 bases and V 5 bases, and 10 bases lay outside the gene matches. The CDR3 spans 16 residues.

The J gene is TRBJ1-1, the V gene TRBV28, with D unclear. The V and J ends lost 7 bases and 1 base respectively, with 13 bases between them. Germline V lookup: CDR1 MDHEN, CDR2 SYDVKM. This CDR3 has 14 residues. The chain's CDR3 is CASISGLRNTEAFF. The CDR3 nucleotides read TGTGCCAGCATCTCGGGCCTACGGAACACTGAAGCTTTCTTT.